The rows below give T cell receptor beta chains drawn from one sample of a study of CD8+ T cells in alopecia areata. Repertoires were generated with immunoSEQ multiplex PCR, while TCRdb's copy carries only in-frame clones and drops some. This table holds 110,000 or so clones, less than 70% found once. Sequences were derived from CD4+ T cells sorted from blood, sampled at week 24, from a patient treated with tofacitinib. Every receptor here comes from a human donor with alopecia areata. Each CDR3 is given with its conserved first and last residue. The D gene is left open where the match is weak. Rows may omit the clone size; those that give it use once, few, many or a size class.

CSVTQGRRYEQYF,TGCAGCGTTACACAGGGTAGGCGATACGAGCAGTACTTC,.,.,TRBV29-1,TRBJ2-7
CASSLTPLTAFF,TGTGCCAGCAGCTTAACTCCCCTGACAGCTTTCTTT,.,.,TRBV7-9,TRBJ1-1
CAISDPGWNYGYTF,TGTGCCATCAGTGATCCAGGGTGGAACTATGGCTACACCTTC,.,.,TRBV10-3,TRBJ1-2
CAISLRSTDNNSPLHF,TGTGCCATCTCTCTCAGATCGACAGATAATAATTCACCCCTCCACTTT,.,.,TRBV10-3,TRBJ1-6
CASSQGEYGSPLHF,TGTGCCAGCTCCCAGGGCGAGTATGGCTCACCCCTCCACTTT,.,.,TRBV18,TRBJ1-6
CASRGEGLTEAFF,TGTGCCAGCAGGGGGGAAGGGCTCACTGAAGCTTTCTTT,.,.,TRBV6-5,TRBJ1-1
CSVRFRDGEAFF,TGCAGCGTTCGATTCAGGGATGGAGAAGCTTTCTTT,.,.,TRBV29-1,TRBJ1-1
CAVGQDRAYEQYF,TGTGCCGTGGGACAGGACCGGGCCTACGAGCAGTACTTC,.,TRBD1,TRBV7-9,TRBJ2-7
CAWSVSPNTEAFF,TGTGCCTGGAGTGTGTCCCCCAACACTGAAGCTTTCTTT,.,.,TRBV30,TRBJ1-1
CASTGGNEQYF,TGTGCCAGCACAGGGGGGAACGAGCAGTACTTC,.,.,TRBV6-6,TRBJ2-7
CASSRGQGETQYF,TGCGCCAGCAGCCGCGGACAGGGAGAGACCCAGTACTTC,few,TRBD1,TRBV5-1,TRBJ2-5
CSVADGAGGETQYF,TGCAGCGTGGCCGACGGGGCAGGCGGGGAGACCCAGTACTTC,.,.,TRBV29-1,TRBJ2-5
CASQRTGLQETQYF,TGTGCCAGTCAGAGGACAGGCCTTCAAGAGACCCAGTACTTC,.,TRBD1,TRBV19,TRBJ2-5
CASSRPGLAGYNEQFF,TGTGCCAGCAGCCGACCGGGACTAGCGGGCTACAATGAGCAGTTCTTC,.,TRBD2,TRBV7-9,TRBJ2-1